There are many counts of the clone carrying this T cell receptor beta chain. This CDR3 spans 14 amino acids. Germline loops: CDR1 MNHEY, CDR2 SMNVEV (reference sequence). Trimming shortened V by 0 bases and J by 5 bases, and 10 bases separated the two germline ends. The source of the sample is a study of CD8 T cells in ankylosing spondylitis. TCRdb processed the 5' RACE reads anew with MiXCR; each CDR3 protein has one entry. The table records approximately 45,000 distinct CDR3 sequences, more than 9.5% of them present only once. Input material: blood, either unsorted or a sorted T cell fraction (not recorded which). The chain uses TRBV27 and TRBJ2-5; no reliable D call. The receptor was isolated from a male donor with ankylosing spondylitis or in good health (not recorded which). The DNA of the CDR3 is TGTGCCAGCAGTTTATCGCCGGTTGGGGAGACCCAGTACTTC. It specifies CASSLSPVGETQYF.